The clone carrying this T cell receptor (beta chain) was seen only a few times. This sample is part of a study of beta chain features in type 1 diabetes. The length of the CDR3 is 15 residues. The V and J ends lost 3 bases and 5 bases respectively, with 17 bases between them. Germline loops: CDR1 MDHEN, CDR2 SYDVKM. Naive, central memory, regulatory and stem cell-like memory cells within the CD4+ compartment were sorted using CD45RO/CCR7/CD25/CD127/CD95/CD27. Sorting gave populations that all exceeded 95% purity. Expressed TCRB transcripts were sequenced after all isolated RNA was converted to cDNA. Only in-frame clones appear in the TCRdb table, and some are missing; sequencing was by immunoSEQ multiplex PCR. The table lists 310,000 or so clones, approximately 11% of them singletons.

This clonotype was obtained from a woman aged 25 to 39 in good health. Sequencing used naive CD4+ T cells from blood. The V gene is TRBV28, the J gene TRBJ2-7; the D gene is possibly TRBD2 (5 bases). CDR3 residues: CASSFRGRPRDEQYF. In DNA, the CDR3 is TGTGCCAGCAGTTTCCGCGGTAGGCCGCGGGACGAGCAGTACTTC.